The TCR beta chain under discussion was sequenced for a study of metastatic and nonmetastatic thyroid tumors. Looking at the study overall: For malignant and benign thyroid patients, tumor or nodule tissue and blood were the sources whose repertoires were compared.

Not a single patient had been given any form of treatment at any point before undergoing thyroid surgery. Authors' processing steps: For papillary thyroid cancer, a distant-metastasis classifier was constructed from CDR3 differences observed across clinicopathological groups. TCRdb reprocessed the PCR reads via MiXCR. TCRdb's processing, not the authors' own work, is the source of the V and J calls. The sample consists of fewer than 15,000 clones, about 29% of them appearing once. Overall study findings and caveats: In blood and tumor, TCR beta diversity was reportedly significantly higher in malignant thyroid tumors than in benign nodules.

This clone is medium-sized within its sample. Its specificity is not known. CDR1 and CDR2 from the germline V gene are MDHEN and SYDVKM. There are 12 residues in the CDR3. The V and J ends lost 5 bases and 7 bases respectively, with 11 bases between them. The V gene is TRBV28, the J gene TRBJ1-1; tentatively, D is TRBD1 (6 bases). The clonotype originates from a male donor with papillary thyroid cancer or a benign thyroid nodule (not recorded which). Some clones in this sample may be carry-over from other donors' samples. Specimen: tumor tissue. The CDR3 DNA reads TGTGCCAGCAGTCCACAGGGTAATGAAGCTTTCTTT. Translating it yields CASSPQGNEAFF. The full variable domain, its missing parts supplied by reference TRBV28 and TRBJ1-1, is DVKVTQSSRYLVKRTGEKVFLECVQDMDHENMFWYRQDPGLGLRLIYFSYDVKMKEKGDIPEGYSVSREKKERFSLILESASTNQTSMYLCASSPQGNEAFFGQGTRLTVV.